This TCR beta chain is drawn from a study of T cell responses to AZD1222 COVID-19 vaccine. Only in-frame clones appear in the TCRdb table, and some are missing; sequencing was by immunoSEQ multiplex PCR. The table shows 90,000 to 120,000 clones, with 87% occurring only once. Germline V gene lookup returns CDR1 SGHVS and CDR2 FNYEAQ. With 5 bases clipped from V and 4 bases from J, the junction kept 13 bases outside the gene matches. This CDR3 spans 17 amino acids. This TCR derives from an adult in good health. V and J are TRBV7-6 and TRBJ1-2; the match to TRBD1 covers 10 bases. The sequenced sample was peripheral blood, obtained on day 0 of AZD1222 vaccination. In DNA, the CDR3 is TGTGCCAGCAGCACCACCGGGACAGGGGTCGTCGGCTATGGCTACACCTTC. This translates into CASSTTGTGVVGYGYTF.